This T cell receptor (beta chain) was captured in a study of control samples from healthy donors and cancer patients. Repertoires were generated with immunoSEQ multiplex PCR, while TCRdb's copy carries only in-frame clones and drops some. This sample has 100,000 to 150,000 clones; 92% occur once, and the top ten carry approximately 2%. Germline V gene lookup returns CDR1 SGHDN and CDR2 FVKESK. The CDR3 covers 13 residues. V lost 1 base and J lost 6, with 10 bases in between. The chain carries TRBV14 and TRBJ2-7; TRBD2 is a possible D gene (7 bases). The receptor's source is a woman in her 50s in good health. Source material: blood. The DNA for the CDR3 is TGTGCCAGCAGCCAAGTACGGGGGGCCGAGCAGTACTTC. The encoded protein is CASSQVRGAEQYF.